This TCR beta chain was retrieved from a study of T-cell memory formation after mild COVID-19. Study-level information: There were largely donor-specific TCR clusters.

This clonotype has a handful of counts. TCRdb reprocessed the 5' RACE reads via MiXCR and lists one record per CDR3 protein. The table includes roughly 45,000 distinct CDR3 sequences, 27% detected once. Germline CDR1 is SQVTM and CDR2 is ANQGSEA. V lost 0 bases to trimming and J lost 5 bases, with 3 bases between them. The length of the CDR3 is 11 residues. The clonotype comes from a man aged 18-30 years who had mild COVID-19 (a few samples of this study predate the infection). Cell type and time point are not known. Sequencing was done on a sample of PBMCs or a T cell subset sorted from them (not recorded which). V is TRBV29-1 and J is TRBJ2-3; D not certain. CDR3: CSVEDLDTQYF. The CDR3, as DNA: TGCAGCGTTGAAGATCTAGATACGCAGTATTTT.